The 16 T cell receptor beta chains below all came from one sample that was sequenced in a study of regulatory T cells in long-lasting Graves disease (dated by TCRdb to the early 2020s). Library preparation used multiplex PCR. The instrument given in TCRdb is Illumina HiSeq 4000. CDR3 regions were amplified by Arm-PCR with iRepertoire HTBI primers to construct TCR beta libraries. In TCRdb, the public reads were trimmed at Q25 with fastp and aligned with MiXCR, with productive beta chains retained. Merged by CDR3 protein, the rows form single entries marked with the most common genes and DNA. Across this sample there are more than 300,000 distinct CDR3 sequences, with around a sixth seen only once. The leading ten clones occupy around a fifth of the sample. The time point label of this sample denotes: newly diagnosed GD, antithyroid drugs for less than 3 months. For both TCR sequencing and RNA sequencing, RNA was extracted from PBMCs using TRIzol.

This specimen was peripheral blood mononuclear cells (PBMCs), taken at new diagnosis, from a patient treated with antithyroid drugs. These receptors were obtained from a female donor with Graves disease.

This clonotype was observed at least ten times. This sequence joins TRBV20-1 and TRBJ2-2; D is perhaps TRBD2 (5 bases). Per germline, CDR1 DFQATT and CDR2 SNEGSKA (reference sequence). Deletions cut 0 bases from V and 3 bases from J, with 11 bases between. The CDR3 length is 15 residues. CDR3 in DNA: TGCAGTGCTAGAGATGGTCGGGGTGACACCGGGGAGCTGTTTTTT. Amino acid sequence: CSARDGRGDTGELFF.

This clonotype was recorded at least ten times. For the CDR3, the DNA is TGTGCCTGGAGTGTCGGCCATTCCTACGAGCAGTACTTC. Protein sequence: CAWSVGHSYEQYF. V gene TRBV30 combines with J gene TRBJ2-7; D is unresolved. Germline V gene sequence: CDR1 GTSNPN, CDR2 SVGIG (reference sequence). The CDR3 is made up of 13 amino acids. V was clipped by 0 bases and J by 1 base, with 7 bases between them.

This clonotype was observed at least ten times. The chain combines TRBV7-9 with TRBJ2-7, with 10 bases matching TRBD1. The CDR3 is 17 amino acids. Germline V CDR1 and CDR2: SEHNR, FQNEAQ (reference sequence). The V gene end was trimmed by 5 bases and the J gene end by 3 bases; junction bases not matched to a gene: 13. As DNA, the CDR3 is TGTGCCAGCAGCGCGCCGGGACAGGGGATTTTCAGCTACGAGCAGTACTTC. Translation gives CASSAPGQGIFSYEQYF.

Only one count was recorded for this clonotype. The CDR3 region has the DNA TGCGCCAGCAACCCGGCGTTGGGGGAGGGCTATGGCTACACCTTC. It specifies CASNPALGEGYGYTF. The V and J genes are TRBV4-1 and TRBJ1-2; D is perhaps TRBD1 (5 bases). Trimming shortened V by 7 bases and J by 4 bases, and 19 bases separated the two germline ends. Per the germline V gene, CDR1 is MGHRA and CDR2 is YSYEKL. This CDR3 comprises 15 residues.

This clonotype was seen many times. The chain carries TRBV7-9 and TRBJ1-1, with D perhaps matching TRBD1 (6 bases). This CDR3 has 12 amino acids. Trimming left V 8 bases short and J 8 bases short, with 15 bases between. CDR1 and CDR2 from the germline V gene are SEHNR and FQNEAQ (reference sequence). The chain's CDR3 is CASRRDTREAFF. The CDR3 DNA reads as TGTGCCAGCCGGAGGGACACGAGAGAAGCTTTCTTT. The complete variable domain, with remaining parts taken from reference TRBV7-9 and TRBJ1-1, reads DTGVSQNPRHKITKRGQNVTFRCDPISEHNRLYWYRQTLGQGPEFLTYFQNEAQLEKSRLLSDRFSAERPKGSFSTLEIQRTEQGDSAMYLCASRRDTREAFFGQGTRLTVV.

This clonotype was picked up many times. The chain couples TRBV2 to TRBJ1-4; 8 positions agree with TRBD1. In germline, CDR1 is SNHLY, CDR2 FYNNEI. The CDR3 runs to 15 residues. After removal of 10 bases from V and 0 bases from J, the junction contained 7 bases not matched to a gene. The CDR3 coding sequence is TGTGCCATACAGGGGGGAAATGCAACTAATGAAAAACTGTTTTTT. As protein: CAIQGGNATNEKLFF.

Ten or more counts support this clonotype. CDR3 sequence (DNA): TGTGCCAGCAGTTACGAGGCTAGCGGGGACTCCTACGAGCAGTACTTC. Translation gives CASSYEASGDSYEQYF. The J gene is TRBJ2-7, the V gene TRBV6-2 or TRBV6-3; 9 bases map to TRBD2. The CDR3 loop spans 16 amino acids. Trimming cost V 2 bases and J 0 bases; bases outside gene matches: 5. Germline assignment: CDR1 MNHEY and CDR2 SVGEGT.

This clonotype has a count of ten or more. DNA for the CDR3: TGTGCCAGCAGTTTTCTGGGTGACAATGAGCAGTTCTTC. Its translation: CASSFLGDNEQFF. The V and J genes are TRBV28 and TRBJ2-1; D remains unclear. Germline V CDR1 and CDR2: MDHEN, SYDVKM. The CDR3 is 13 amino acids. V was clipped by 3 bases and J by 5 bases, with 8 bases between them.

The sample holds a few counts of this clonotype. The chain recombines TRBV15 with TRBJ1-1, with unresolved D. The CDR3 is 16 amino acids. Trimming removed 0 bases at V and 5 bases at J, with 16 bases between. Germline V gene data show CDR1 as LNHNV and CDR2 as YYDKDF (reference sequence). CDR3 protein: CATSRDHPGGWTEAFF. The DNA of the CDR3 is TGTGCCACCAGCAGAGATCATCCTGGCGGATGGACTGAAGCTTTCTTT.

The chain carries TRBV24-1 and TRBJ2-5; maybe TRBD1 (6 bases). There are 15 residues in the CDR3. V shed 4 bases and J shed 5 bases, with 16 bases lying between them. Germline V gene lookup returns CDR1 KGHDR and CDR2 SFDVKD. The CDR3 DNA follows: TGTGCCACCAGTGACATGACAGGACCCGGGGAGACCCAGTACTTC. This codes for CATSDMTGPGETQYF.

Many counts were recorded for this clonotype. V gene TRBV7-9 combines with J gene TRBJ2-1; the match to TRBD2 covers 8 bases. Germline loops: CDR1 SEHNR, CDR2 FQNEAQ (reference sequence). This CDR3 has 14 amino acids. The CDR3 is CATLAGGSYNEQFF. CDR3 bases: TGTGCTACGCTGGCGGGGGGCTCCTACAATGAGCAGTTCTTC. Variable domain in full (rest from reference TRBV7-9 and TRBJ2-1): DTGVSQNPRHKITKRGQNVTFRCDPISEHNRLYWYRQTLGQGPEFLTYFQNEAQLEKSRLLSDRFSAERPKGSFSTLEIQRTEQGDSAMYLCATLAGGSYNEQFFGPGTRLTVL.

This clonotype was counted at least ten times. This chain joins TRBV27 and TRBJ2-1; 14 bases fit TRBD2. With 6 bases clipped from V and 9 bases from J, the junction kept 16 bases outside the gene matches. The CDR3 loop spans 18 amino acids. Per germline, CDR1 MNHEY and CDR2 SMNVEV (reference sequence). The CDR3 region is CASSPGTGTSGRLGEQFF. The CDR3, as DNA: TGTGCCAGCAGCCCCGGAACCGGGACTAGCGGGAGATTGGGTGAGCAGTTCTTC.

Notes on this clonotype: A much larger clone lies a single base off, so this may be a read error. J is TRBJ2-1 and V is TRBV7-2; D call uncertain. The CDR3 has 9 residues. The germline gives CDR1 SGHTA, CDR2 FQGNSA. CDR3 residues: CASGGIRNF. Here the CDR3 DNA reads TGTGCCAGCGGCGGCATCAGGAACTTC.

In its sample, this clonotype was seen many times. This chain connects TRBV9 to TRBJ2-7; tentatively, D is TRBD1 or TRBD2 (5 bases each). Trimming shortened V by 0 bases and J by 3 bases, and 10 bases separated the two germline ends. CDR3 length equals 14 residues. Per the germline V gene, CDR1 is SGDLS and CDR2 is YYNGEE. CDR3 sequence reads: CASSVGGDSYEQYF. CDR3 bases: TGTGCCAGCAGCGTAGGAGGGGATAGCTACGAGCAGTACTTC.

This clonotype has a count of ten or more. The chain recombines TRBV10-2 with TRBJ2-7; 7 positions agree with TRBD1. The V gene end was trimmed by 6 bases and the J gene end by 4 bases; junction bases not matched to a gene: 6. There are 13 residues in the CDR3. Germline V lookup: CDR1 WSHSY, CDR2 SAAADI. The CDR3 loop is CASSWKGAYEQYF. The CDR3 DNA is TGCGCCAGCAGCTGGAAGGGGGCTTACGAGCAGTACTTC.

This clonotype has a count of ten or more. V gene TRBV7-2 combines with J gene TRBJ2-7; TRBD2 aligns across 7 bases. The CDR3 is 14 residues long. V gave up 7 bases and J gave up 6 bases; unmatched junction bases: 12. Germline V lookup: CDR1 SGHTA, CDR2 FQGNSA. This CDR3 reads CASTVDPSGTEQYF. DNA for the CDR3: TGTGCCAGCACCGTCGACCCTAGCGGTACCGAGCAGTACTTC.